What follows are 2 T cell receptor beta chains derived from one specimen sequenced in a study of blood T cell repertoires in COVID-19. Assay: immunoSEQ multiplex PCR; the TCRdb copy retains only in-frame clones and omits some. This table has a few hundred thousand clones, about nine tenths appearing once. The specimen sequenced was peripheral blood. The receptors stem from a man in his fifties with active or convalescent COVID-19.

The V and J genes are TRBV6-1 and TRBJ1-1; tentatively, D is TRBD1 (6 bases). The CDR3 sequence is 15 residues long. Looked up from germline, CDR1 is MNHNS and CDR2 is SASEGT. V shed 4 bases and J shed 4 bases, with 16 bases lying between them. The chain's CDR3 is CASSGARGWGTEAFF. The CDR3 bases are TGTGCCAGCAGTGGAGCCAGGGGTTGGGGCACTGAAGCTTTCTTT.

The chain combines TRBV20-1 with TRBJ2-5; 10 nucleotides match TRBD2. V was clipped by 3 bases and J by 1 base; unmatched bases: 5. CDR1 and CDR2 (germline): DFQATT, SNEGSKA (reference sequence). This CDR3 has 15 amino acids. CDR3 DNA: TGCAGTGCTAGTGGTTTAGCGGGGGGCCAAGAGACCCAGTACTTC. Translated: CSASGLAGGQETQYF.